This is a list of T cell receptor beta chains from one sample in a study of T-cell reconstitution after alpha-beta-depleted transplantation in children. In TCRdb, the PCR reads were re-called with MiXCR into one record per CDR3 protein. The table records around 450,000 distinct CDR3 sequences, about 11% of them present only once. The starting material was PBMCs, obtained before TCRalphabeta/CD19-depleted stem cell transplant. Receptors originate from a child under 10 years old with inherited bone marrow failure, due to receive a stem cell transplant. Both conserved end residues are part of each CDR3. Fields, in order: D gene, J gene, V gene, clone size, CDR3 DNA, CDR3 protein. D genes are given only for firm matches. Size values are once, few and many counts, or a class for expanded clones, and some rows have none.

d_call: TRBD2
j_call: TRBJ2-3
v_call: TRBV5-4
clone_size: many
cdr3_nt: TGTGCCAGCAGCTCCCGGAAGGGAGCGGGGCACACAGATACGCAGTATTTT
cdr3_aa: CASSSRKGAGHTDTQYF

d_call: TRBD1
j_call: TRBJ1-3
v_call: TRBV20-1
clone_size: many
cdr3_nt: TGCAGTGCCCTCGCCTTGGGACAGGGAGTAGACACCATATATTTT
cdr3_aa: CSALALGQGVDTIYF

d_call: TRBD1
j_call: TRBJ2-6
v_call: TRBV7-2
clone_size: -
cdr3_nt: TGTGCCAGCAGCCCGGGACAGGGGGCTTCTGGGGCCAACGTCCTGACTTTC
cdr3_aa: CASSPGQGASGANVLTF

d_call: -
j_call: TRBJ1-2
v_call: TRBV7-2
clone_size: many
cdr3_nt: TGTGCCAGCAGCTATCAGCCGGAAACTAAGTATGGCTACACCTTC
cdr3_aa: CASSYQPETKYGYTF

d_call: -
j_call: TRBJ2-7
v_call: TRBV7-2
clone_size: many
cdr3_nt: TGTGCCAGCAGCTGGAAACCGGCCTACGAGCAGTACTTC
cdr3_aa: CASSWKPAYEQYF

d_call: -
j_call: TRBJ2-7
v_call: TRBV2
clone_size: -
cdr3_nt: TGTGCCAGCAGAGTGGACAGACTCTACGAGCAGTACTTC
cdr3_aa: CASRVDRLYEQYF

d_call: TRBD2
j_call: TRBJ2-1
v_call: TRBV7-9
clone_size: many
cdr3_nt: TGTGCCAGCCGAATGACTAGCGCTTACAATGAGCAGTTCTTC
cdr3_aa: CASRMTSAYNEQFF

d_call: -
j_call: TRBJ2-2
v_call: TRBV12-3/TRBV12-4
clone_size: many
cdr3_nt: TGTGCCAGCAGGGTTAGCGGTGCGAACACCGGGGAGCTGTTTTTT
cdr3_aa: CASRVSGANTGELFF

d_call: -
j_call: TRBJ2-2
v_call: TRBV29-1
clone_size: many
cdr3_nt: TGCAGCTTTTGGGCGGTGAACACCGGGGAGCTGTTTTTT
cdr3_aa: CSFWAVNTGELFF

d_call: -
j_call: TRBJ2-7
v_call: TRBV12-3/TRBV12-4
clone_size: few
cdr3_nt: TGTGCCAGCAGTTTAGACACCGGGGGCTACGAGCAGTACTTC
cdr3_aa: CASSLDTGGYEQYF

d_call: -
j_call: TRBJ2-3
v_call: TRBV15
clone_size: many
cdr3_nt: TGTGCCACCAGCAGAGAACCCCAGGTGATAGATACGCAGTATTTT
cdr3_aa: CATSREPQVIDTQYF

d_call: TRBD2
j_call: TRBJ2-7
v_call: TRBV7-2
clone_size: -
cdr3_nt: TGTGCCAGCAGCCTACGGACTAGCGGGATCTACGAGCAGTACTTC
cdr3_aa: CASSLRTSGIYEQYF

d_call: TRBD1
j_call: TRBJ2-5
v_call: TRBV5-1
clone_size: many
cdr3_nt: TGCGCCAGCTCCAGGGGGACCAGGGGTTACCAAGAGACCCAGTACTTC
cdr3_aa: CASSRGTRGYQETQYF

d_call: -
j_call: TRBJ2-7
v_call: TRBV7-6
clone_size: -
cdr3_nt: TGTGCCAGCAGCCCAGGGGACTCCGGGTACGAGCAGTACTTC
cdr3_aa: CASSPGDSGYEQYF

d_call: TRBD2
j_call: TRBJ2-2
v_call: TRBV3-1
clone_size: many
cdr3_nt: TGTGCCAGCAGCCAGTTCGGTTTAGCGGGTCCCGGGGAGCTGTTTTTT
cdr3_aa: CASSQFGLAGPGELFF

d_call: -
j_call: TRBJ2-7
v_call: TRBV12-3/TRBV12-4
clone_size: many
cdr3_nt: TGTGCCAGCAGTTTGGTCGCGGGACAGACCTACGAGCAGTACTTC
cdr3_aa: CASSLVAGQTYEQYF

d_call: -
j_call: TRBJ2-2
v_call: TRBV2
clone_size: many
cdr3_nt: TGTGCCAGCAGTGCCTGGAACGCGAACACCGGGGAGCTGTTTTTT
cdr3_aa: CASSAWNANTGELFF

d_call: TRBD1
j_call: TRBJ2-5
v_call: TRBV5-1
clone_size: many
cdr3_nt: TGCGCCAGCAGCTTGGCCGGGACAGGGGGCGAAGAGACCCAGTACTTC
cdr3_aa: CASSLAGTGGEETQYF

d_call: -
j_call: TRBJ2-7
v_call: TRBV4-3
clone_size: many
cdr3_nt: TGCGCCAGCAGCCAAGGCCCCGGGAAAGGTTACGAGCAGTACTTC
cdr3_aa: CASSQGPGKGYEQYF

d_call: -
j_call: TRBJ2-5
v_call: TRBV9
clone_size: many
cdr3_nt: TGTGCCGCCTTCCCGGAGACCCAGTACTTC
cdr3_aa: CAAFPETQYF

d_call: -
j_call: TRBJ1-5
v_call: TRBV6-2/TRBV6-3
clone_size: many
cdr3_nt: TGTGCCAGCAGTTACCAAGACCACTATAGCAATCAGCCCCAGCATTTT
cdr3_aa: CASSYQDHYSNQPQHF

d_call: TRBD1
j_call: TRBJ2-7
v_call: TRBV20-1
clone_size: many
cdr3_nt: TGCAGTGCTAGCGACAGGGAATGGGACGAGCAGTACTTC
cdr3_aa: CSASDREWDEQYF

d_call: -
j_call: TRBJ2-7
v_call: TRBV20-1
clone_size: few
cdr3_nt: TGCAGTGCACCGGATCGCTACGAGCAGTACTTC
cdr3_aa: CSAPDRYEQYF

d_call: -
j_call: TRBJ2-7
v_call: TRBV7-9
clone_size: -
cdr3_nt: TGTGCCAGCAGCTTAGCCCTACTAGGTTACGAGCAGTACTTC
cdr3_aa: CASSLALLGYEQYF

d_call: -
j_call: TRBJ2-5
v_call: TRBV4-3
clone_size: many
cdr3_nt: TGCGCCAGCAGCCGCCTCCAGGGGATTCAAGAGACCCAGTACTTC
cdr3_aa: CASSRLQGIQETQYF

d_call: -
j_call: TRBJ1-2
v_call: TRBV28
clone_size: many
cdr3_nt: TGTGCCAGCAAGCCAATGGCAGGACGATCCAACTATGGCTACACCTTC
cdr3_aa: CASKPMAGRSNYGYTF

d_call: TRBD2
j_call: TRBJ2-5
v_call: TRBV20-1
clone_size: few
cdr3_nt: TGCAGTGCCCCCATAGCGGGAGAGTTCATCGAGACCCAGTACTTC
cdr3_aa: CSAPIAGEFIETQYF

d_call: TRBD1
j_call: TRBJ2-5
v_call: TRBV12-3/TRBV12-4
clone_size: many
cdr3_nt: TGTGCCAGCAGACCCTCCCAGGGGGCGGGGGAGACCCAGTACTTC
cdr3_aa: CASRPSQGAGETQYF

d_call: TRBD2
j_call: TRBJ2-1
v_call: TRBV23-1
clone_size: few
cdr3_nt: TGCGCCAGCAGTCAAGAGCGGGAGGGCCCTCTGGGGTTCTTC
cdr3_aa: CASSQEREGPLGFF

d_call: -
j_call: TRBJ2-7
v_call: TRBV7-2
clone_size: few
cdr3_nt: TGTGCCAGCAGCTTAGTTGGGGGAGTCAACGAGCAGTACTTC
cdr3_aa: CASSLVGGVNEQYF

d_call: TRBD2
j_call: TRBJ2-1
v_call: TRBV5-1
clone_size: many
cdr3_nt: TGCGCCAGCAGCTTGGGCGCGGGAGGGTACAATGAGCAGTTCTTC
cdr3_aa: CASSLGAGGYNEQFF

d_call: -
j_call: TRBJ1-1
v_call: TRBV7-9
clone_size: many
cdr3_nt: TGTGCCAGCAGCTCCAATGTTGAAGCTTTCTTT
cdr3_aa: CASSSNVEAFF

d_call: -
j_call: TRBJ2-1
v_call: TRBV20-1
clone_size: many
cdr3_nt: TGCAGTGCGTACTACAGGGTGTTGCAGTTCTTC
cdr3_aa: CSAYYRVLQFF

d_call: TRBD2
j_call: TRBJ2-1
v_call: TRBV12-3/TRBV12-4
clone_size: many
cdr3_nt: TGTGCCAGCAGCGGAGCGGGAGCGTACCACAATGAGCAGTTCTTC
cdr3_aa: CASSGAGAYHNEQFF

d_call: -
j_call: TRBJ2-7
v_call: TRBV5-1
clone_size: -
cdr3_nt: TGCGCCAGCAGCTTGGCTCCTAGTGGGGAAGGCTACGAGCAGTACTTC
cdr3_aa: CASSLAPSGEGYEQYF

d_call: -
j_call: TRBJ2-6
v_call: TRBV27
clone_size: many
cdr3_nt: TGTGCCAGCAGTTCAGCTGGGGCCAACGTCCTGACTTTC
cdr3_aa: CASSSAGANVLTF

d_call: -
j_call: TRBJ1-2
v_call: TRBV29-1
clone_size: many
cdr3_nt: TGCAGCGTTGAGAGTTTCTATGGCTACACCTTC
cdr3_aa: CSVESFYGYTF

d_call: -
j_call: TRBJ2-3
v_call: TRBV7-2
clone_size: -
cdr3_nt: TGTGCCAGCAGCTTAGTACTAGGCGGTAGCACAGATACGCAGTATTTT
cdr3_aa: CASSLVLGGSTDTQYF

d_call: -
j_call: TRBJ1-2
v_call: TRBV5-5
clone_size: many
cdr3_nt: TGTGCCAGCAGCATGGGACCGAACAACGGCTACACCTTC
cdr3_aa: CASSMGPNNGYTF